The T cell receptor beta chain under discussion was sequenced for a study of blood T cells in healthy people across ages. Study-wide points: Unsorted PBMC material precluded a definitive naive versus antigen-experienced comparison.

The V segment lost 0 bases and the J segment 4 bases; nucleotides outside the gene matches: 6. CDR3 length equals 15 residues. Germline V CDR1 and CDR2: DFQATT, SNEGSKA (reference sequence). It was with a sample-barcoded 5' primer and a J-beta primer mix that a second PCR of roughly 7 to 12 cycles was run. TCRdb called the 5' RACE reads again in MiXCR, with one record for every CDR3 protein. Among 1,100,000 or so distinct CDR3 sequences, less than 50% were seen once, and the ten largest hold over 15%. On this clonotype itself: The antigen remains undetermined.

Sample: blood. This TCR came from a woman aged 60 to 75 in good health. The chain uses TRBV20-1 and TRBJ2-7, with 10 nucleotides matching TRBD1. The CDR3 DNA sequence: TGCAGTGCTAGAGATCTTGGACAGGGGGTTTACGAGCAGTACTTC. This translates into CSARDLGQGVYEQYF.